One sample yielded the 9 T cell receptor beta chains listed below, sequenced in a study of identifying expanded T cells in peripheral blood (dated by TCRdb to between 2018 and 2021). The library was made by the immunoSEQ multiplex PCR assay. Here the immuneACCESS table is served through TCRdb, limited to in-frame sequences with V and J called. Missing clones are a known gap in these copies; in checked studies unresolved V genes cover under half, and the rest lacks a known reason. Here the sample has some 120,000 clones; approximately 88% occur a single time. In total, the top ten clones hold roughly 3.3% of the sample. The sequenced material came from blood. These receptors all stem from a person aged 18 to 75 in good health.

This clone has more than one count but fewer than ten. Here the CDR3 DNA reads TGCGCCAGCAGCCAAGTAAGCAATCAGCCCCAGCATTTT. Translated: CASSQVSNQPQHF. V is TRBV4-1 and J is TRBJ1-5, with D uncertain. The germline V and J ends were trimmed by 1 base and 1 base, with 2 bases remaining between them. The germline V gene has CDR1 MGHRA and CDR2 YSYEKL. The CDR3 extends over 13 amino acids.

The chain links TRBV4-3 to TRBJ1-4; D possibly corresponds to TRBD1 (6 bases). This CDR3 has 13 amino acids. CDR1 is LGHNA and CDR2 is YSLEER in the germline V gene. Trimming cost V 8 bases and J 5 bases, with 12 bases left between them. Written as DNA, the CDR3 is TGCGCCAGCGGAGGACAGCCAAATGAAAAACTGTTTTTT. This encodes CASGGQPNEKLFF.

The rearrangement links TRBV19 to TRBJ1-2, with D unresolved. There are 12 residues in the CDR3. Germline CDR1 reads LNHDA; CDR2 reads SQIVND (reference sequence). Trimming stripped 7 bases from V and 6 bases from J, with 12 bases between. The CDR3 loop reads CASNMARDGYTF. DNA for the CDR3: TGTGCCAGTAATATGGCGAGGGATGGCTACACCTTC.

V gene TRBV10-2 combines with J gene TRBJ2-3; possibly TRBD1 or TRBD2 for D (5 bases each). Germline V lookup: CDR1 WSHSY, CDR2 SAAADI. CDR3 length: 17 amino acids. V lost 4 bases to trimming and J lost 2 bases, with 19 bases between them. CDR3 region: CASSGGRGRSYTDTQYF. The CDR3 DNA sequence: TGCGCCAGCAGTGGGGGGAGAGGCAGATCTTACACAGATACGCAGTATTTT.

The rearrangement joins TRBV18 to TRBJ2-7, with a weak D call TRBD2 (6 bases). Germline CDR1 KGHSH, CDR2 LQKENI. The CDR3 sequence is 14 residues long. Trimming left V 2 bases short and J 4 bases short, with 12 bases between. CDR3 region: CASSPFRDSYEQYF. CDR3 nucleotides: TGTGCCAGCTCACCATTCAGGGACTCTTACGAGCAGTACTTC.

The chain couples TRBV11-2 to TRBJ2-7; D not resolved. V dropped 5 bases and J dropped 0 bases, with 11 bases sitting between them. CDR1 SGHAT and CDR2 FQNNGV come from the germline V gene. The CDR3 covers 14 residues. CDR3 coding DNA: TGTGCCAGCAGCCCGACCTTGAGCTCCTACGAGCAGTACTTC. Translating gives CASSPTLSSYEQYF. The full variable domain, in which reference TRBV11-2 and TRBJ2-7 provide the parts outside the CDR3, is EAGVAQSPRYKIIEKRQSVAFWCNPISGHATLYWYQQILGQGPKLLIQFQNNGVVDDSQLPKDRFSAERLKGVDSTLKIQPAKLEDSAVYLCASSPTLSSYEQYFGPGTRLTVT.

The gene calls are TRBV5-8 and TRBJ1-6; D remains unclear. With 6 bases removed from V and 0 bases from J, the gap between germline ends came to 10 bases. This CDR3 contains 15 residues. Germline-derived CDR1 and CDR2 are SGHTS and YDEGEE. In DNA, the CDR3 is TGTGCCAGCAACCTGCGGAGCTCCTATAATTCACCCCTCCACTTT. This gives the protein CASNLRSSYNSPLHF.

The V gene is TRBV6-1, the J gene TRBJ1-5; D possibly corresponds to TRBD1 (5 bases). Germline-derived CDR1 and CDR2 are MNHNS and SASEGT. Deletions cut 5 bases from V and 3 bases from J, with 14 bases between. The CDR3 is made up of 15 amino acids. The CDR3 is CASSSGGGYNQPQHF. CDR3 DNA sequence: TGTGCCAGCAGTTCTGGGGGGGGTTACAATCAGCCCCAGCATTTT.

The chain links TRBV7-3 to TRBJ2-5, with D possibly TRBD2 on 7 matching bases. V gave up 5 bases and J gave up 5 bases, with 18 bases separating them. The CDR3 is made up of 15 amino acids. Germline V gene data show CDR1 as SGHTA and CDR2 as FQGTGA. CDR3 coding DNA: TGTGCCAGCAGCCCCCTGGGGGGGGCCGGGGAGACCCAGTACTTC. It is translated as CASSPLGGAGETQYF.